These 8 T cell receptor beta chains share one sample of origin, sequenced in a study of tumor and adjacent non-tumor tissue in lung cancer (dated by TCRdb to 2017 to 2018). Bulk unsorted tissue served as the source for RNA extraction, and RNA quality was assessed using a NanoDrop ND-1000 and an Agilent 2100. The method behind the library was multiplex PCR. Instrument on record: Illumina HiSeq 2500. TCRbeta libraries were constructed through three rounds of nested PCR with primers (Table S4) according to protocols modified from ARM-PCR. The raw public data were reprocessed by TCRdb itself: fastp quality trimming at Q25, MiXCR clonotype calling, in-frame beta chains only. Each CDR3 protein gets just one entry, which takes the most common genes and DNA from the rows behind it. Recorded for this sample are about 93,000 distinct CDR3 sequences; 67% of them occurred a single time. The ten largest clones capture approximately 16% of the sample.

Sequences were obtained from lung tumor tissue. All receptors come from a man between 60 and 70 years old with non-small cell lung cancer.

On this clonotype itself: One end of the junction does not line up with germline, which may come from a read error. The rearrangement links TRBV12-3 or TRBV12-4 to TRBJ2-3; 9 bases are shared with TRBD2. The CDR3 has 15 residues. The CDR3 is CASRKRTSATYTQYF. CDR3 DNA: TGTGCCAGCAGGAAGAGGACTAGCGCCACATATACGCAGTATTTT.

The V and J genes are TRBV20-1 and TRBJ2-2; 9 bases are a match to TRBD1. The CDR3 sequence is 17 residues long. J lost 0 bases, V lost 3 bases, and 8 bases had no gene match. CDR1 is DFQATT, CDR2 SNEGSKA, per germline (reference sequence). The CDR3 sequence is CSASTLGTGTNTGELFF. CDR3 nucleotide sequence: TGCAGTGCTAGCACCCTAGGGACAGGGACGAACACCGGGGAGCTGTTTTTT.

The gene calls are TRBV24-1 and TRBJ2-1, with D possibly TRBD1 on 5 matching bases. CDR1 and CDR2 (germline): KGHDR, SFDVKD. V lost 3 bases to trimming and J lost 10 bases, with 18 bases between them. CDR3 length equals 15 residues. CDR3 region: CATSDPCVGQGEQFF. The CDR3 DNA is TGTGCCACCAGTGATCCCTGCGTGGGGCAGGGAGAGCAGTTCTTC.

With regard to this clonotype: With a much larger clone just one base away, this may be a read error. The CDR3 region is CAWSGQGMHCYTF. For the CDR3, the DNA is TGTGCCTGGAGTGGACAGGGGATGCATTGCTACACCTTC. The genes are TRBV30 and TRBJ1-2; TRBD1 matches at 8 bases. Trimming cost V 1 base and J 9 bases; bases outside gene matches: 7. The germline gives CDR1 GTSNPN, CDR2 SVGIG (reference sequence). This CDR3 spans 13 amino acids.

Ten or more counts support this clonotype. This chain joins TRBV6-5 and TRBJ2-7; 10 bases agree with TRBD2. Germline CDR1 is MNHEY and CDR2 is SVGAGI. Germline trimming cut 0 bases from V and 2 bases from J; bases unmatched to any gene: 1. The CDR3 covers 15 residues. The CDR3 DNA follows: TGTGCCAGCAGTTACTCGAGCGGGAGGGCCTACGAGCAGTACTTC. This sequence encodes CASSYSSGRAYEQYF.

The chain employs TRBV11-3 and TRBJ2-3; 8 nucleotides agree with TRBD2. This CDR3 region has 11 residues. The junction had 11 bases not matched to a gene; V was cut back by 10 bases and J by 14 bases. From germline, CDR1 is SGHNT and CDR2 YENEEA. Written as DNA, the CDR3 is TGTGCCAATAGCTCGGGGACTAGAGGGTATTTT. This sequence encodes CANSSGTRGYF.

This clonotype showed up just once. One junction end disagrees with the germline gene, perhaps due to a read error. The chain recombines TRBV11-2 with TRBJ1-4, with unresolved D. The CDR3 totals 13 residues. Germline V lookup: CDR1 SGHAT, CDR2 FQNNGV. The CDR3 loop is CVSSLTYSEKLFF. The DNA for the CDR3 is TGTGTCAGCAGCCTTACATACAGTGAAAAACTGTTTTTT. Using reference TRBV11-2 and TRBJ1-4 for the parts outside the CDR3, the full variable domain is EAGVAQSPRYKIIEKRQSVAFWCNPISGHATLYWYQQILGQGPKLLIQFQNNGVVDDSQLPKDRFSAERLKGVDSTLKIQPAKLEDSAVYLCVSSLTYSEKLFFGSGTQLSVL.

This chain links TRBV28 with TRBJ1-1, with D possibly matching TRBD1 (5 bases). The V end lost 5 bases, the J end lost 0 bases, and 7 bases lay between the germline ends. This CDR3 has 13 residues. Per the germline V gene, CDR1 is MDHEN and CDR2 is SYDVKM. The CDR3 coding sequence is TGTGCCAGCAGTCGGGACGTGAACACTGAAGCTTTCTTT. It encodes CASSRDVNTEAFF.